This T cell receptor beta chain was identified in a study of CD8+CD57+ T cells in acquired aplastic anemia. For CDR3 and TCR beta VDJ profiling, genomic DNA was the template used. MiXCR, applied by TCRdb to the reads, yields one record per CDR3 protein. This table holds 180,000 or so distinct CDR3 sequences, less than 60% found once. Comment on this clonotype: The junction departs from germline at one end; a sequencing error may be responsible.

In patients chosen for sequencing, flow cytometry had shown CD8+CD57+ cell expansion. Severe acquired aplastic anemia was present in all patients. Receipt of therapy had not occurred in any patient by the time of blood sampling. Germline loops: CDR1 SEHNR, CDR2 FQNEAQ (reference sequence). There are 13 residues in the CDR3. Sequenced input: sorted CD4+, CD8+, or CD8+CD57+ T cells (not recorded which) from PBMCs. This TCR came from a human donor with aplastic anemia. The chain links TRBV7-9 to TRBJ1-3; D is uncertain. CDR3 DNA sequence: TGTGCCAGCAGCTTAGCGGGTGGAGACACCATATATTTT. This sequence encodes CASSLAGGDTIYF.